This T cell receptor (beta chain) was documented in a study of cytomegalovirus exposure and HLA in healthy donors. Study-wide findings and caveats: Later analysis suggested links between common viral pathogens and several top significant clusters. Earlier analysis looked at TCR beta V segments, and most were productive about 87% or about 30% of the time. Relative to the roughly 700-donor mean, N-insertions were reportedly fewer in an Asian-associated ancestry cluster in a later analysis.

The CDR3 has 15 amino acids. V lost 5 bases and J lost 2, with 16 bases in between. Germline loops: CDR1 MNHNS, CDR2 SASEGT. PCR amplification relied on 60 Vbeta primers (plus 13 Jbeta primers). Clones were read by immunoSEQ multiplex PCR, and TCRdb kept only the in-frame ones, dropping some. Among approximately 170,000 clones listed, around three quarters were seen once. A remark on this clone: The target antigen is unknown. Other DNA sequences in this sample translate to the same CDR3.

Sequencing input: PBMCs. The TCR comes from a woman between 35 and 50 years old in good health and CMV-seronegative. The chain uses TRBV6-1 and TRBJ2-7; TRBD1 is a possible D gene (5 bases). The CDR3 bases are TGTGCCAGCAGTTCAGGGTCCCCCCTCGCCTACGAGCAGTACTTC. It codes for CASSSGSPLAYEQYF.